These 24 T cell receptor beta chains originate from one sample sequenced in a study of CD8 T cells in ankylosing spondylitis. In TCRdb, the 5' RACE reads were re-called with MiXCR into one record per CDR3 protein. The sample comprises around 220,000 distinct CDR3 sequences, about 11% of which are singletons, and around a fifth rests with the top ten. The sample consisted of blood, either unsorted or a sorted T cell fraction (not recorded which). The receptor set was obtained from a male donor with ankylosing spondylitis or in good health (not recorded which).

There are a few counts of this clonotype. The chain has TRBV20-1 and TRBJ1-1, with unresolved D. Germline V CDR1 and CDR2: DFQATT, SNEGSKA (reference sequence). The CDR3 contains 12 residues. Trimming took off 3 bases at V and 5 bases at J, with 10 bases between the two ends. The CDR3 coding sequence is TGCAGTGCTAGTAGGTCCGGGACTGAAGCTTTCTTT. As protein: CSASRSGTEAFF.

The chain uses TRBV7-2 and TRBJ1-5, with D unresolved. Per the germline V gene, CDR1 is SGHTA and CDR2 is FQGNSA. The CDR3 runs 12 residues. The V and J ends lost 2 bases and 9 bases respectively, with 8 bases between them. The CDR3 coding sequence is TGTGCCAGCAGCTTAAATATAGGGCCCCAGCATTTT. As protein: CASSLNIGPQHF. Supplemented by reference TRBV7-2 and TRBJ1-5, the full variable domain reads GAGVSQSPSNKVTEKGKDVELRCDPISGHTALYWYRQSLGQGLEFLIYFQGNSAPDKSGLPSDRFSAERTGGSVSTLTIQRTQQEDSAVYLCASSLNIGPQHFGDGTRLSIL.

This clonotype was seen many times. The chain recombines TRBV5-5 with TRBJ2-7; D gene ambiguous. The length of the CDR3 is 14 residues. Germline CDR1 and CDR2: SGHKS and YYEKEE (reference sequence). The V gene lost 4 bases and the J gene lost 6 bases, with 17 bases spanning the gap. The CDR3 here is CASSGVVALGEQYF. The CDR3 DNA reads as TGTGCCAGCAGCGGGGTCGTGGCGTTAGGCGAGCAGTACTTC.

This clonotype came up many times. The V call is TRBV7-2, the J call TRBJ2-1; 11 bases map to TRBD2. J was trimmed by 6 bases and V by 5 bases; bases with no gene match: 9. This CDR3 has 16 amino acids. Germline CDR1 reads SGHTA; CDR2 reads FQGNSA. The CDR3 DNA follows: TGTGCCAGCAGCGCCCCTGGACTAGCGGGTGGCAATGAGCAGTTCTTC. This sequence encodes CASSAPGLAGGNEQFF.

This clonotype was observed many times. CDR3 residues: CASSGPRDRVVSGYTF. The DNA for the CDR3 is TGCGCCAGCAGCGGACCACGGGACAGGGTGGTTTCTGGCTACACCTTC. The chain employs TRBV5-1 and TRBJ1-2, with 9 bases that match TRBD1. The CDR3 runs 16 residues. V lost 4 bases, J lost 7 bases, and 14 bases stayed unmatched. CDR1 and CDR2 from the germline V gene are SGHRS and YFSETQ.

This clonotype was found many times. The V and J genes are TRBV20-1 and TRBJ2-1, with 10 bases matching TRBD2. CDR1 is DFQATT, CDR2 SNEGSKA, per germline (reference sequence). J gave up 0 bases and V 3 bases, and 8 bases lay outside the gene matches. The CDR3 runs to 17 residues. The CDR3 nucleotides are TGCAGTGCTAGTGGTCTAGCGGGGGCTAGCTCCTACAATGAGCAGTTCTTC. This encodes CSASGLAGASSYNEQFF.

The V gene is TRBV29-1, the J gene TRBJ2-7; tentatively, D is TRBD1 (6 bases). The CDR3 covers 15 residues. Trimming left V 0 bases short and J 6 bases short, with 18 bases between. Germline V gene sequence: CDR1 SQVTM, CDR2 ANQGSEA. The CDR3 DNA is TGCAGCGTTGAAGACGGGTCCCTGCCAGGGGTCGAGCAGTACTTC. It translates to CSVEDGSLPGVEQYF.

A note on this clonotype: One junction end disagrees with the germline gene, perhaps due to a read error. The chain carries TRBV6-1 and TRBJ1-4; D uncertain. CDR1 and CDR2 from the germline V gene are MNHNS and SASEGT. CDR3 length: 12 residues. The CDR3 DNA reads as TGTGCCAGTCAAGCAACTAATGAAAAACTGTCTTTT. It yields the protein CASQATNEKLSF.

Of note for this clonotype: Since a much larger clone is just one base distant, this may be a read error. J is TRBJ2-1 and V is TRBV20-1; D is unresolved. CDR1 is DFQATT and CDR2 is SNEGSKA in the germline V gene (reference sequence). V gave up 5 bases and J gave up 6 bases, with 20 bases separating them. The CDR3 totals 15 residues. CDR3 amino acids: CSALTDVAYSNEQFF. The CDR3 DNA sequence: TGCAGTGCTCTTACAGACGTGGCCTACAGCAATGAGCAGTTCTTC.

This chain uses TRBV3-1 with TRBJ1-6; tentatively, D is TRBD1 (5 bases). This CDR3 spans 14 amino acids. Germline loops: CDR1 LGHDT, CDR2 YNNKEL (reference sequence). V was pared by 3 bases and J by 13 bases, with 16 bases between. The DNA of the CDR3 is TGTGCCAGCAGCCAGTTGGGGGATACTTCCCCCCTCCACTTT. It translates to CASSQLGDTSPLHF.

This clonotype was seen once. A much larger clone is a single base away; this may be a read error. This chain links TRBV20-1 with TRBJ2-2, with D possibly being TRBD1 (6 bases). This CDR3 is 15 amino acids long. Germline V lookup: CDR1 DFQATT, CDR2 SNEGSKA (reference sequence). CDR3 sequence reads: CSAAPGRRDTGEPFF. The DNA for the CDR3 is TGCAGTGCTGCTCCCGGGCGAAGGGACACCGGGGAGCCGTTTTTT.

Only one count was recorded for this clonotype. The rearrangement uses TRBV19 and TRBJ1-5; 8 bases are a match to TRBD1. Germline trimming cut 0 bases from V and 4 bases from J; bases unmatched to any gene: 2. The length of the CDR3 is 15 residues. CDR1 is LNHDA, CDR2 SQIVND, per germline (reference sequence). The chain's CDR3 is CASSIDTGGNQPQHF. The DNA of the CDR3 is TGTGCCAGTAGTATAGACACAGGGGGGAATCAGCCCCAGCATTTT.

This clonotype was seen ten or more times. The CDR3 loop is CASSEARGVAEQYF. The CDR3 DNA sequence: TGTGCCAGCAGTGAAGCGCGAGGAGTAGCCGAGCAGTACTTC. The J gene is TRBJ2-7, the V gene TRBV2; no firm D call. The CDR3 is 14 residues long. V was trimmed by 0 bases and J by 6 bases, leaving 12 bases between them. Germline-derived CDR1 and CDR2 are SNHLY and FYNNEI.

This clonotype appeared many times. The chain is built from TRBV10-3 and TRBJ1-2, with 11 positions matching TRBD1. The germline V gene has CDR1 ENHRY and CDR2 SYGVKD. V lost 6 bases, J lost 6 bases, and 6 bases stayed unmatched. This CDR3 spans 14 amino acids. In nucleotides, the CDR3 is TGTGCCATCAGAGCCGGGACAGGGGGTGATGGCTACACCTTC. It encodes CAIRAGTGGDGYTF.

The rearrangement links TRBV6-1 to TRBJ1-5; possibly TRBD1 for D (6 bases). Trimming stripped 6 bases from V and 7 bases from J, with 22 bases between. The germline V gene has CDR1 MNHNS and CDR2 SASEGT. The CDR3 has 16 amino acids. As DNA, the CDR3 is TGTGCCAGCAGCGGAGTGAGGGCCAGGGGAGGACAGCCCCAGCATTTT. Translated, it gives CASSGVRARGGQPQHF.

This clonotype was observed many times. J is TRBJ1-4 and V is TRBV5-1; D is perhaps TRBD1 (5 bases). There are 15 residues in the CDR3. CDR1 SGHRS and CDR2 YFSETQ come from the germline V gene. The V and J ends lost 4 bases and 12 bases respectively, with 22 bases between them. This chain's CDR3 is CASSAGTDSGRELFF. The DNA for the CDR3 is TGCGCCAGCAGCGCGGGGACCGACTCAGGGAGGGAACTGTTTTTT.

This clonotype appeared many times. This chain links TRBV18 with TRBJ2-1, with 9 bases lining up with TRBD2. Germline lookup yields CDR1 KGHSH and CDR2 LQKENI. The CDR3 extends over 13 amino acids. V lost 8 bases and J lost 1; bases outside the gene matches: 0. The CDR3 is CASTSGSYNEQFF. CDR3 bases: TGTGCCAGCACTAGCGGGTCCTACAATGAGCAGTTCTTC.

The gene calls are TRBV5-8 and TRBJ2-5, with 12 nucleotides matching TRBD2. Germline CDR1 SGHTS, CDR2 YDEGEE. V lost 3 bases, J lost 5 bases, and 11 bases stayed unmatched. This CDR3 contains 17 residues. The CDR3 is CASSSGTSGSLGETQYF. DNA of the CDR3: TGTGCCAGCAGCTCCGGGACTAGCGGGTCCCTCGGGGAGACCCAGTACTTC. Full variable domain (remainder filled in from reference TRBV5-8 and TRBJ2-5): EAGVTQSPTHLIKTRGQQATLRCSPISGHTSVYWYQQALGLGLQFLLWYDEGEERNRGNFPPRFSGRQFPNYSSELNVNALELEDSALYLCASSSGTSGSLGETQYFGPGTRLLVL.

To note about this clonotype: A much more abundant neighbour one base away suggests this may be a read error. No conserved phenylalanine or tryptophan ends this CDR3, so it is likely a read error. V is TRBV18 and J is TRBJ2-5; TRBD2 matches 8 bases. The ends lost 5 bases at V and 5 bases at J; junction bases unmatched: 4. CDR3 length equals 13 residues. Per germline, CDR1 KGHSH and CDR2 LQKENI. CDR3 coding DNA: TGTGCCAGCTCATCTGGACTAGCTGAGACCCAGTACTTA. It yields the protein CASSSGLAETQYL.

Note on this clonotype: Since a much larger clone is just one base distant, this may be a read error. The CDR3 sequence: CASSLRGGQKDTQYF. Written as DNA, the CDR3 is TGTGCCAGCAGCCTTCGGGGGGGCCAGAAAGATACGCAGTATTTT. The chain has TRBV3-1 and TRBJ2-3; 8 nucleotides line up with TRBD2. Unmatched junction bases numbered 8, after V lost 4 bases and J lost 5 bases. The germline V gene has CDR1 LGHDT and CDR2 YNNKEL (reference sequence). The CDR3 covers 15 residues.

Ten or more counts support this clonotype. The V gene is TRBV7-9, the J gene TRBJ1-4; D is perhaps TRBD1 (5 bases). V lost 0 bases and J lost 0, with 8 bases in between. The CDR3 totals 16 residues. CDR1 is SEHNR and CDR2 is FQNEAQ in the germline V gene (reference sequence). CDR3: CASSLALGPTNEKLFF. CDR3 nucleotides: TGTGCCAGCAGCTTAGCGTTGGGGCCAACTAATGAAAAACTGTTTTTT.

This clonotype appeared many times. The chain has TRBV5-1 and TRBJ2-7, with 8 nucleotides matching TRBD1. V dropped 3 bases and J dropped 4; count of bases not matched to a gene: 9. In germline, CDR1 is SGHRS, CDR2 YFSETQ. The CDR3 loop spans 15 amino acids. CDR3 sequence: CASSSTGTGEYEQYF. The CDR3 coding sequence is TGCGCCAGCAGCTCTACAGGGACAGGAGAATACGAGCAGTACTTC.

The CDR3 DNA follows: TGTGCCAGCAGCCAAGAAAGGTTGGGGACTAGCGGGGACAATGAGCAGTTCTTC. This sequence encodes CASSQERLGTSGDNEQFF. This chain joins TRBV4-2 and TRBJ2-1; 13 nucleotides line up with TRBD2. This CDR3 is built from 18 residues. V shed 0 bases, J shed 5 bases, and the junction held 7 bases outside the gene matches. CDR1 is LGHNA and CDR2 is YNFKEQ in the germline V gene.

This clonotype was recorded many times. The chain recombines TRBV12-3 or TRBV12-4 with TRBJ1-5; D unresolved. The CDR3 is 14 residues long. Trimming removed 3 bases at V and 9 bases at J, with 15 bases between. DNA for the CDR3: TGTGCCAGCAGTTTTTCAGACGGAGGACGGCCCCAGCATTTT. Translated: CASSFSDGGRPQHF.